The clone carrying this T cell receptor beta chain was counted once. PCR used 60 Vbeta primers and 13 Jbeta primers. TCRdb's table, derived via immunoSEQ multiplex PCR, lists solely in-frame clones and lacks some. The sample records under 150,000 clones, 75% to 80% being singletons. Between the trimmed V and J ends, which lost 5 bases and 6 bases, there was a span of 17 bases. The length of the CDR3 is 15 residues. Per germline, CDR1 SGHTA and CDR2 FQGNSA. This record comes from a study of cytomegalovirus exposure and HLA in healthy donors. The source is a male donor in good health and CMV-seronegative. The sample was PBMCs. V usage is TRBV7-2 and J usage is TRBJ2-1; the D gene is possibly TRBD2 (6 bases). The CDR3 DNA sequence: TGTGCCAGCAGCGCTAGCGCAGTCGCCCGCAATGAGCAGTTCTTC. It translates to CASSASAVARNEQFF.